A selection of T cell receptor beta chains follows, all from one sample in a study of neoadjuvant anti-PD-1 for oral cavity cancer. Method: immunoSEQ multiplex PCR; TCRdb's copy keeps in-frame clones and lacks some. The data show more than 9,500 clones, with 60% to 75% seen just once and 3.5% to 4.5% held by the top ten. This specimen consisted of PBMCs, obtained after nivolumab (anti-PD-1) treatment. Receptor source: a person between 35 and 79 years old with oral cavity squamous cell carcinoma. CDR3s include the opening cysteine and the closing phenylalanine or tryptophan. A D gene is named only where the DNA matches it firmly. Part of the rows lack a size; the others show once, few, many or a class for expanded clones.

TGTGCCAGCAGCTCCCTAAGGAACTCTGGAAACACCATATATTTT CASSSLRNSGNTIYF - TRBV11-2 few TRBJ1-3
TGTGCCAGCAGCTTAACGGGTGGCAATCAGCCCCAGCATTTT CASSLTGGNQPQHF - TRBV7-9 - TRBJ1-5
TGTGCCAGCAGTTACTCGAAAGTTAATCAGCCCCAGCATTTT CASSYSKVNQPQHF - TRBV6-6 - TRBJ1-5
TGTGCCTGGAGTGGCGAGCGGGACACCGGGGAGCTGTTTTTT CAWSGERDTGELFF - TRBV30 - TRBJ2-2
TGTGCCAGCACAAAGACTGCAACTAATGAAAAACTGTTTTTT CASTKTATNEKLFF - TRBV6-5 - TRBJ1-4
TGTGCCAGCAGTCGCATATTAGGGACAGCTAATCAGCCCCAGCATTTT CASSRILGTANQPQHF TRBD1 TRBV28 once TRBJ1-5
TGTGCCAGCAGTTCCCGGGACCCGACCTATGGCTACACCTTC CASSSRDPTYGYTF - TRBV27 - TRBJ1-2
TGTGCCAGCAGCTTAGAGGGGGCAAATTCACCCCTCCACTTT CASSLEGANSPLHF - TRBV11-2 few TRBJ1-6
TGTGCCAGCTGGGGAGCAGCGGGAGTCTCCTACAATGAGCAGTTCTTC CASWGAAGVSYNEQFF TRBD2 TRBV19 - TRBJ2-1
TGTGCCAGCGAGGGCAGGGAAACTGAAGCTTTCTTT CASEGRETEAFF - TRBV11-3 - TRBJ1-1
TGTGCCAGCAGCCCCCAGGGGCGGGGGGAAGAGACCCAGTACTTC CASSPQGRGEETQYF TRBD2 TRBV11-2 - TRBJ2-5
TGTGCCAGCAGCCAAGATCTTAGGCAGGGGAGGAACGAGCAGTACTTC CASSQDLRQGRNEQYF - TRBV4-2 - TRBJ2-7
TGTGCCAGCAGCCGAGCGGGGGGTGGGCAGCCCCAGCATTTT CASSRAGGGQPQHF - TRBV7-2 - TRBJ1-5
TGTGCCAGCAGTGAGCTAAGGGGTAGCCCTGAAGCTTTCTTT CASSELRGSPEAFF - TRBV25-1 few TRBJ1-1
TGTGCCAGCAGTGGCCGGACTCCCCAAGAGACCCAGTACTTC CASSGRTPQETQYF - TRBV6-1 - TRBJ2-5
TGTGCCAGTAGTATAGAAGACCTCTCTACCCCCTATAGGAGCTCCTACAATGAGCAGTTCTTC CASSIEDLSTPYRSSYNEQFF - TRBV19 - TRBJ2-1
TGCAGCGGAGATTCAGGAACCAACACTGAAGCTTTCTTT CSGDSGTNTEAFF - TRBV29-1 - TRBJ1-1
TGTGCCAGCAGCGTAGGGGCTGGGGGTAATTCACCCCTCCACTTT CASSVGAGGNSPLHF - TRBV9 - TRBJ1-6
TGTGCCAGTAGTATACGTCCCAATCTCGGACGGCTCAATCAGCCCCAGCATTTT CASSIRPNLGRLNQPQHF - TRBV19 - TRBJ1-5
TGTGCCAGCTCACCACCCGCGGGAGGGCCCGGGGAGCTGTTTTTT CASSPPAGGPGELFF TRBD2 TRBV18 once TRBJ2-2
TGTGCCAGCAGTGCCGCGAGGGGTCAGCCCCAGCATTTT CASSAARGQPQHF - TRBV6-4 - TRBJ1-5
TGTGCCAGCAGTTTATTCCAGGGTTTGCCCGGGGAGCTGTTTTTT CASSLFQGLPGELFF - TRBV27 - TRBJ2-2
TGTGCCTGGACGGGACAGGGTACCTACGAGCAGTACTTC CAWTGQGTYEQYF TRBD1 TRBV30 - TRBJ2-7
TGTGCCAGCAGCTTAGGGAATTCACCCCTCCACTTT CASSLGNSPLHF - TRBV7-3 - TRBJ1-6
TGTGCCAGCCGAGCGGGGGTATGGACCGGGGAGCTGTTTTTT CASRAGVWTGELFF TRBD2 TRBV13 - TRBJ2-2
TGTGCCAGCAGCCATGGCCAGACAGGGTACTCCTACGAGCAGTACTTC CASSHGQTGYSYEQYF TRBD1 TRBV13 - TRBJ2-7
TGCGCCAGCAGTGGTGGGACTAGCGGGGTAGGCAATGAGCAGTTCTTC CASSGGTSGVGNEQFF TRBD2 TRBV10-2 - TRBJ2-1
TGTGCCAGCAGCCATACAGGGGGTGTGAACACCGGGGAGCTGTTTTTT CASSHTGGVNTGELFF TRBD1 TRBV14 - TRBJ2-2
TGCGCCAGCAGCCAAGATAATACCGGCTATGGGCGTAACTATGGCTACACCTTC CASSQDNTGYGRNYGYTF - TRBV4-1 - TRBJ1-2
TGTGCCAGCAGCCCTGGACAGGGGGCATTGAGCTCCTACAATGAGCAGTTCTTC CASSPGQGALSSYNEQFF TRBD1 TRBV11-3 - TRBJ2-1
TGTGCCAGCAGCCCAACCCCGGGCGGGGGTCAGCCCCAGCATTTT CASSPTPGGGQPQHF - TRBV5-8 - TRBJ1-5
TGTGCCAGCAGCTTCGCGAAGACGCAGTATTTT CASSFAKTQYF - TRBV5-8 - TRBJ2-3
TGTGCCAGCAGAGCCGGGACAGGGAGTCTCGGGACTGAAGCTTTCTTT CASRAGTGSLGTEAFF TRBD1 TRBV2 few TRBJ1-1
TGCGCCAGCAGCCGGACGGGCGGAGCACCCCTCCACTTT CASSRTGGAPLHF - TRBV5-1 - TRBJ1-6
TGTGCCAGCAGTTACTCTATCTTTCAGGAAACTGAAGCTTTCTTT CASSYSIFQETEAFF - TRBV6-6 - TRBJ1-1
TGTGCCACCAGCGAGGGACTAGCGGGAAACAATGAGCAGTTCTTC CATSEGLAGNNEQFF TRBD2 TRBV15 - TRBJ2-1
TGTGCCTGGAGTGGACGGACAGCCATGAACACTGAAGCTTTCTTT CAWSGRTAMNTEAFF - TRBV30 few TRBJ1-1
TGTGCCAGCAGCCCAAAATACAGGGCAGTGGGGACCTACGAGCAGTACTTC CASSPKYRAVGTYEQYF - TRBV5-6 - TRBJ2-7
TGTGCCAGCAGCCAAGATCGTCAAGTTTTCTTTTCACCCCTCCACTTT CASSQDRQVFFSPLHF - TRBV14 - TRBJ1-6
TGCGCCAGCAGCTTGGCCGGGCAGCCTCAAGAGACCCAGTACTTC CASSLAGQPQETQYF - TRBV5-1 - TRBJ2-5
TGCAGCGTTGAGACTAGCGGGGGGTTAGCTGGGGCCAACGTCCTGACTTTC CSVETSGGLAGANVLTF TRBD2 TRBV29-1 - TRBJ2-6
TGTGCCAGCAGTGCCCGAGGGGGAGGACAGCCCCAGCATTTT CASSARGGGQPQHF - TRBV6-5 - TRBJ1-5
TGTGCCAGCAGCTTAATACGGGACCACGAGCAGTACTTC CASSLIRDHEQYF - TRBV11-2 - TRBJ2-7
TGTGCCAGTCGAGAGGGAGGAAAAGTTACAGATACGCAGTATTTT CASREGGKVTDTQYF - TRBV19 - TRBJ2-3
TGCGCCAGCAGCCCCGGACCGGGACAGGGCCCCACAGATACGCAGTATTTT CASSPGPGQGPTDTQYF TRBD1 TRBV5-1 - TRBJ2-3
TGTGCCAGCAGCCTCCGACAGTACGGGTATGGCTACACCTTC CASSLRQYGYGYTF - TRBV9 few TRBJ1-2
TGTGCCAGCAGTGCCAGGACAGGGCAAACTGAAGCTTTCTTT CASSARTGQTEAFF TRBD1 TRBV6-1 once TRBJ1-1
TGCGCCAGCAGCTTCAATTCGCGCTCCAATGAGCAGTTCTTC CASSFNSRSNEQFF - TRBV5-1 once TRBJ2-1
TGTGCCAGTAGTGCTTCAGGGGCAAGGAGCAATCAGCCCCAGCATTTT CASSASGARSNQPQHF - TRBV19 - TRBJ1-5
TGTGCCAGCACCGAAATAGGACAGGGTGCCAATAACTATGGCTACACCTTC CASTEIGQGANNYGYTF TRBD1 TRBV5-6 few TRBJ1-2
TGTGCCAGCGGAGGATTCATGAACACTGAAGCTTTCTTT CASGGFMNTEAFF - TRBV5-6 few TRBJ1-1
TGTGCCAGCACCTCTAGCGGGATATACAATGAGCAGTTCTTC CASTSSGIYNEQFF TRBD2 TRBV7-9 - TRBJ2-1
TGTGCCTGGACTTCGTTGTCTGGGTACGAGCAGTACTTC CAWTSLSGYEQYF - TRBV30 - TRBJ2-7
TGCGCCAGCAGCTACCTGAGCCCGGTAGCGAGGGAAGAGACCCAGTACTTC CASSYLSPVAREETQYF - TRBV5-1 - TRBJ2-5
TGCGCCAGCAGATTGGCCGCAGGGGGCAGAAACATTCAGTACTTC CASRLAAGGRNIQYF TRBD1 TRBV5-1 - TRBJ2-4
TGTGCCAGCAGTCCTGCCCGACTAGCTCACAATGAGCAGTTCTTC CASSPARLAHNEQFF TRBD2 TRBV5-6 - TRBJ2-1
TGTGCCAGCAGCTTAGAGGGGCGGGGGGGCCGAGATACGCAGTATTTT CASSLEGRGGRDTQYF TRBD2 TRBV7-8 - TRBJ2-3